Each of the 29 T cell receptor beta chains below was sequenced from the same sample in a study of blood T cell repertoires in COVID-19 (dated by TCRdb to the early 2020s). Library preparation employed the immunoSEQ multiplex PCR assay. TCRdb mirrors the immuneACCESS table, restricted to in-frame sequences. Some clones are absent from its copies; in checked studies, under half trace to an unresolved V gene, and the reason for the others is unknown. The sample records about 130,000 clones, around three quarters of which are singletons. The top ten hold 37% of the sample. What was sequenced was peripheral blood. These receptors originate from a man aged 35 to 55 with active or convalescent COVID-19.

This clone was detected many times. The chain recombines TRBV7-9 with TRBJ1-6; D gene ambiguous. Trimming took off 5 bases at V and 2 bases at J, with 10 bases between the two ends. This CDR3 has 15 amino acids. CDR1 and CDR2 (germline): SEHNR, FQNEAQ (reference sequence). The CDR3 sequence is CASSPVAAYNSPLHF. CDR3 DNA sequence: TGTGCCAGCAGCCCTGTTGCAGCCTATAATTCACCCCTCCACTTT.

This rearrangement joins TRBV28 to TRBJ2-1; perhaps TRBD1 as D (6 bases). Germline V gene data show CDR1 as MDHEN and CDR2 as SYDVKM. This CDR3 has 15 residues. Trimming left V 4 bases short and J 2 bases short, with 12 bases between. The CDR3: CASSSPGVTYNEQFF. The CDR3 DNA is TGTGCCAGCAGTTCCCCAGGGGTCACCTACAATGAGCAGTTCTTC. Complete variable domain (other parts from reference TRBV28 and TRBJ2-1): DVKVTQSSRYLVKRTGEKVFLECVQDMDHENMFWYRQDPGLGLRLIYFSYDVKMKEKGDIPEGYSVSREKKERFSLILESASTNQTSMYLCASSSPGVTYNEQFFGPGTRLTVL.

This clone occurred a few times. The chain couples TRBV4-1 to TRBJ2-7, with D hard to call. Germline CDR1 and CDR2: MGHRA and YSYEKL. The ends were cut back, 4 bases at V and 1 base at J, with 8 bases in the middle. The CDR3 sequence is 13 residues long. CDR3 sequence (DNA): TGCGCCAGCAGCCTAAGCTCTTCCTACGAGCAGTACTTC. Protein product: CASSLSSSYEQYF.

The genes are TRBV28 and TRBJ2-7, with 9 bases matching TRBD1. The CDR3 covers 15 residues. With V trimmed by 6 bases and J by 5 bases, 11 bases remained unmatched. Germline CDR1 reads MDHEN; CDR2 reads SYDVKM. CDR3 sequence (DNA): TGTGCCAGCAGAACAACCGGGACAGGGCGGAACGAGCAGTACTTC. It encodes CASRTTGTGRNEQYF.

This sequence joins TRBV11-3 and TRBJ2-1; the match to TRBD1 covers 11 bases. The CDR3 length is 17 residues. J lost 5 bases, V lost 5 bases, and 11 bases had no gene match. Germline assignment: CDR1 SGHNT and CDR2 YENEEA. CDR3 DNA sequence: TGTGCCAGCAGCGGAGGGACAGGGGGTAGGGAGGACAATGAGCAGTTCTTC. Its protein is CASSGGTGGREDNEQFF.

The CDR3 DNA reads TGCGCCAGCAGCTTGGGTCCCAGGAGGATTTTCCCCTACGAGCAGTACTTC. It is translated as CASSLGPRRIFPYEQYF. The genes are TRBV5-1 and TRBJ2-7; a possible D gene is TRBD2 (5 bases). Germline lookup yields CDR1 SGHRS and CDR2 YFSETQ. The V end lost 0 bases, the J end lost 2 bases, and 18 bases lay between the germline ends. The CDR3 totals 17 residues.

This clone turned up a few times. The rearrangement uses TRBV3-1 (or the pseudogene TRBV3-2) and TRBJ1-5; weak D call: TRBD1 (5 bases). Germline CDR1 is LGHDT and CDR2 is YNNKEL (reference sequence). The CDR3 spans 14 residues. The germline V and J ends were trimmed by 1 base and 4 bases, with 8 bases remaining between them. CDR3 in DNA: TGTGCCAGCAGCCAAGCAGGGCGTAATCAGCCCCAGCATTTT. It encodes CASSQAGRNQPQHF.

The CDR3 DNA follows: TGTGCCAGCAGCTTAGTAGGCGGAGGAGAGCAGTACTTC. Protein product: CASSLVGGGEQYF. The chain uses TRBV7-6 and TRBJ2-7; D possibly corresponds to TRBD2 (5 bases). This CDR3 region has 13 residues. Germline V lookup: CDR1 SGHVS, CDR2 FNYEAQ. V was cut by 1 base and J by 7 bases, with 11 bases left in between.

This sequence joins TRBV5-4 and TRBJ1-5; D uncertain. Germline CDR1 and CDR2: SGHNT and YYREEE (reference sequence). This CDR3 comprises 16 residues. Trimming removed 6 bases from V and 7 bases from J, with 23 bases in between. Here the CDR3 reads CASTPKNPRLRQPQHF. In DNA, the CDR3 is TGTGCCAGCACCCCGAAGAATCCACGACTACGGCAGCCCCAGCATTTT.

The chain employs TRBV4-2 and TRBJ1-2, with 9 bases identical to TRBD1. Germline-derived CDR1 and CDR2 are LGHNA and YNFKEQ. The CDR3 totals 16 residues. V was pared by 0 bases and J by 6 bases, with 8 bases of the junction left unmatched. DNA of the CDR3: TGTGCCAGCAGCCAAGATGGGACAGGGTTTATGGATGGCTACACCTTC. Encoded protein: CASSQDGTGFMDGYTF.

The chain employs TRBV6-5 and TRBJ2-1, with D tentatively TRBD1 (6 bases). The CDR3 has 13 residues. With 7 bases removed from V and 6 bases from J, the gap between germline ends came to 13 bases. The germline CDR1 and CDR2 sequences are MNHEY and SVGAGI. CDR3 DNA: TGTGCCAGCACTTCAGGGGTAGTCAATGAGCAGTTCTTC. This gives the protein CASTSGVVNEQFF.

This chain connects TRBV6-5 to TRBJ1-3; D possibly corresponds to TRBD1 (6 bases). Germline CDR1 and CDR2: MNHEY and SVGAGI. This CDR3 is built from 15 residues. The V gene lost 5 bases and the J gene lost 3 bases, with 14 bases spanning the gap. DNA for the CDR3: TGTGCCAGCAGTCCAAGCAGGACAGATGGAAACACCATATATTTT. Its protein is CASSPSRTDGNTIYF.

The chain recombines TRBV6-5 with TRBJ1-2; the match to TRBD1 covers 12 bases. The germline gives CDR1 MNHEY, CDR2 SVGAGI. The trim removed 0 bases at V and 8 bases at J, leaving 4 bases unmatched. This CDR3 contains 15 residues. The CDR3 protein is CASSYSGTGGGGYTF. The CDR3 bases are TGTGCCAGCAGTTACTCCGGGACAGGGGGCGGAGGCTACACCTTC.

This sequence joins TRBV11-2 and TRBJ2-3, with a possible D match to TRBD2 (6 bases). Germline assignment: CDR1 SGHAT and CDR2 FQNNGV. V was shortened by 0 bases and J by 2 bases, with 15 bases between the two germline ends. The CDR3 runs to 17 residues. CDR3 amino acids: CASSLDLDSGNTDTQYF. The CDR3 DNA reads as TGTGCCAGCAGCTTAGATCTGGATAGCGGAAACACAGATACGCAGTATTTT.

The chain couples TRBV7-2 to TRBJ1-2, with D possibly matching TRBD1 (6 bases). CDR3 size: 15 residues. V shed 1 base and J shed 1 base, with 10 bases lying between them. The germline V gene encodes CDR1 SGHTA and CDR2 FQGNSA. This CDR3 reads CASSLDGGDNYGYTF. The CDR3 DNA sequence: TGTGCCAGCAGCTTAGATGGGGGCGATAACTATGGCTACACCTTC.

V is TRBV19 and J is TRBJ2-3; 10 bases are a match to TRBD2. Germline V gives CDR1 LNHDA, CDR2 SQIVND (reference sequence). Trimming at V came to 6 bases and at J to 4 bases, leaving 4 bases not matched to a gene. CDR3 length equals 14 residues. The CDR3 coding sequence is TGTGCCAGTAGGTCTAGCGGGAGTCCAGATACGCAGTATTTT. Translated: CASRSSGSPDTQYF.

The chain couples TRBV9 to TRBJ1-6; D is unclear. The CDR3 length is 13 residues. Germline V gene lookup returns CDR1 SGDLS and CDR2 YYNGEE. Trimming pared 7 bases from V and 7 bases from J, leaving 12 bases between. The CDR3 loop is CASAGPGNSPLHF. The CDR3 bases are TGTGCCAGCGCGGGTCCCGGCAATTCACCCCTCCACTTT.

The V call is TRBV3-1 (or the pseudogene TRBV3-2), the J call TRBJ2-5; 7 bases are a match to TRBD2. V shed 8 bases, J shed 3 bases, and the junction held 9 bases outside the gene matches. This CDR3 is built from 14 residues. CDR1 and CDR2 (germline): LGHDT, YNNKEL (reference sequence). Here the CDR3 DNA reads TGTGCCAGCCTAAAAGCGGGAATAGAAGAGACCCAGTACTTC. Translated, it gives CASLKAGIEETQYF.

This chain links TRBV5-6 with TRBJ1-2; 9 nucleotides agree with TRBD1. The V and J ends lost 4 bases and 8 bases, in that order; junction bases with no gene match: 9. The CDR3 length is 14 residues. Germline CDR1 and CDR2: SGHDT and YYEEEE. This CDR3 reads CASSRGDRAGGYTF. CDR3 coding DNA: TGTGCCAGCAGCAGGGGGGACAGGGCCGGGGGCTACACCTTC.

The chain recombines TRBV4-1 with TRBJ1-3, with D unresolved. The CDR3 sequence is 17 residues long. Trimming took 6 bases from V and 0 from J, leaving 18 bases between them. Looked up from germline, CDR1 is MGHRA and CDR2 is YSYEKL. The CDR3 spells CASSFLEPGSSGNTIYF. For the CDR3, the DNA is TGCGCCAGCAGTTTCCTTGAGCCGGGGAGCTCTGGAAACACCATATATTTT.

The rearrangement links TRBV21-1 to TRBJ2-3; the table gives TRBD2 as D, unverified against the DNA. TRBV21-1 is noted as a pseudogene. The CDR3 sequence is 16 residues long. The CDR3 region has the DNA TGTGCCAGCACACTCAACCAGACTAGCGGGAGAGATACGCAGTATTTT. As protein: CASTLNQTSGRDTQYF.

The rearrangement links TRBV2 to TRBJ2-7; 9 nucleotides line up with TRBD2. The germline CDR1 and CDR2 sequences are SNHLY and FYNNEI. Trimming cost V 4 bases and J 6 bases; bases outside gene matches: 7. This CDR3 is 14 amino acids long. CDR3 protein: CASSAVAGVGEQYF. CDR3 bases: TGTGCCAGCAGTGCAGTAGCGGGAGTCGGCGAGCAGTACTTC.

This clone has a single count. This rearrangement joins TRBV29-1 to TRBJ2-2; weak D call: TRBD1 (6 bases). Trimming took off 6 bases at V and 0 bases at J, with 29 bases between the two ends. Germline assignment: CDR1 SQVTM and CDR2 ANQGSEA. CDR3 size: 20 residues. The CDR3 reads CSVWTAFSNQPFANTGELFF. DNA of the CDR3: TGCAGCGTCTGGACAGCGTTCTCCAACCAACCGTTCGCGAACACCGGGGAGCTGTTTTTT.

This clone was found once. V gene TRBV7-3 combines with J gene TRBJ2-3, with TRBD2 matching over 8 bases. V trimming: 1 base; J trimming: 5 bases; junction bases outside the gene matches: 14. The germline gives CDR1 SGHTA, CDR2 FQGTGA. CDR3 length: 18 amino acids. Here the CDR3 DNA reads TGTGCCAGCAGCTTAAGACCGCGTAGCGGGGCGGGGGAAGATACGCAGTATTTT. Translated: CASSLRPRSGAGEDTQYF.

The rearrangement joins TRBV7-2 to TRBJ1-1; 7 bases line up with TRBD1. The CDR3 covers 15 residues. After removal of 1 base from V and 3 bases from J, the junction contained 5 bases not matched to a gene. Germline CDR1 is SGHTA and CDR2 is FQGNSA. CDR3 in DNA: TGTGCCAGCAGCTTAGATGGGACAGCTCACACTGAAGCTTTCTTT. It codes for CASSLDGTAHTEAFF.

This sequence joins TRBV28 and TRBJ1-2, with no clear D. The CDR3 is 15 residues long. Trimming stripped 5 bases from V and 5 bases from J, with 18 bases between. Per the germline V gene, CDR1 is MDHEN and CDR2 is SYDVKM. The CDR3, as DNA: TGTGCCAGCAGTACCCCCGGCCCTAGTCAGTATGGCTACACCTTC. Its protein is CASSTPGPSQYGYTF.

The rearrangement uses TRBV5-1 and TRBJ1-1, with a weak D call TRBD1 (6 bases). The length of the CDR3 is 13 residues. V was pared by 3 bases and J by 6 bases, with 12 bases between. Germline V gene sequence: CDR1 SGHRS, CDR2 YFSETQ. The CDR3 is CASSYDRSPEAFF. The CDR3 DNA reads TGCGCCAGCAGCTATGACAGGTCCCCTGAAGCTTTCTTT. The full variable domain, in which reference TRBV5-1 and TRBJ1-1 provide the parts outside the CDR3, is KAGVTQTPRYLIKTRGQQVTLSCSPISGHRSVSWYQQTPGQGLQFLFEYFSETQRNKGNFPGRFSGRQFSNSRSEMNVSTLELGDSALYLCASSYDRSPEAFFGQGTRLTVV.

This clone was detected only a few times. The chain has TRBV27 and TRBJ2-7, with 7 bases identical to TRBD1. CDR1 is MNHEY, CDR2 SMNVEV, per germline (reference sequence). The CDR3 totals 16 residues. With 5 bases clipped from V and 5 bases from J, the junction kept 15 bases outside the gene matches. CDR3 amino acids: CASSRKGAPRSHEQYF. The CDR3 DNA sequence: TGTGCCAGCAGTAGAAAGGGGGCCCCACGTTCCCACGAGCAGTACTTC.

The chain employs TRBV20-1 and TRBJ1-1, with D unresolved. V was clipped by 3 bases and J by 10 bases, with 12 bases between them. The CDR3 runs to 11 residues. CDR1 is DFQATT, CDR2 SNEGSKA, per germline (reference sequence). CDR3 protein: CSARSGGGAFF. As DNA, the CDR3 is TGCAGTGCTAGGAGCGGCGGTGGAGCTTTCTTT.